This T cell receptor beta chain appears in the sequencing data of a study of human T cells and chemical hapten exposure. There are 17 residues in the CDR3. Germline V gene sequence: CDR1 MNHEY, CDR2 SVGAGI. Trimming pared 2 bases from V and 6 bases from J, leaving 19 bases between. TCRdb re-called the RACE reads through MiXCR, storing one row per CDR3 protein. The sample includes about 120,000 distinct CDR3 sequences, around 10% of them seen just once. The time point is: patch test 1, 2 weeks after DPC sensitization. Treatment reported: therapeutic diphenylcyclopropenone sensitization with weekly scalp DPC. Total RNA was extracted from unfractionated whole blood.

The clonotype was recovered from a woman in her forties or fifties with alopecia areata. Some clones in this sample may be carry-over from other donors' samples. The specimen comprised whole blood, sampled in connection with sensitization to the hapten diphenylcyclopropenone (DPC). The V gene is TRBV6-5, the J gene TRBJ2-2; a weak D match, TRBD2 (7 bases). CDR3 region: CASSYVSGGRRSGELFF. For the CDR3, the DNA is TGTGCCAGCAGTTACGTTTCCGGGGGGCGCCGATCCGGGGAGCTGTTTTTT.